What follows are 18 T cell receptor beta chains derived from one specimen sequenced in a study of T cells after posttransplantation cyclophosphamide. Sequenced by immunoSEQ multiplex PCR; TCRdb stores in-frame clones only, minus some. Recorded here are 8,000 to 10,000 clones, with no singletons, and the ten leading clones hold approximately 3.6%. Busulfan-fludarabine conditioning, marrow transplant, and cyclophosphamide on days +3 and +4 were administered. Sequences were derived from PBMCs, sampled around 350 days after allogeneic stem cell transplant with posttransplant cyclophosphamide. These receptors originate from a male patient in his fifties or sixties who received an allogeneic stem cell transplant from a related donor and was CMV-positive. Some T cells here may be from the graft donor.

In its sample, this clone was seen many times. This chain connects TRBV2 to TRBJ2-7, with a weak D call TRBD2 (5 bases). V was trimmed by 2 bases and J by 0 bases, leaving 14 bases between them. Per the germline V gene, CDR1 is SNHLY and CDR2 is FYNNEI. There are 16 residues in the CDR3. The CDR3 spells CASSEFFGESSYEQYF. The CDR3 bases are TGTGCCAGCAGTGAATTTTTCGGGGAGAGCTCCTACGAGCAGTACTTC.

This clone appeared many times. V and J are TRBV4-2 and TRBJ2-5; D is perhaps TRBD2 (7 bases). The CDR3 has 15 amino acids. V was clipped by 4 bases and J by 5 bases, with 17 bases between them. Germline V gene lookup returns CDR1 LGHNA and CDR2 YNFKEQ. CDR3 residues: CASSLKRDTGETQYF. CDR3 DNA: TGTGCCAGCAGCCTTAAGCGGGACACCGGCGAGACCCAGTACTTC.

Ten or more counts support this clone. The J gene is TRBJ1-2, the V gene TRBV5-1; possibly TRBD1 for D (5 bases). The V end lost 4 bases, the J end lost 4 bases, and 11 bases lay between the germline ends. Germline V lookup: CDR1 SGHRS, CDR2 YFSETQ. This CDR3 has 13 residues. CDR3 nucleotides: TGCGCCAGCAGCCCCGACAGAACCTATGGCTACACCTTC. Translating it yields CASSPDRTYGYTF.

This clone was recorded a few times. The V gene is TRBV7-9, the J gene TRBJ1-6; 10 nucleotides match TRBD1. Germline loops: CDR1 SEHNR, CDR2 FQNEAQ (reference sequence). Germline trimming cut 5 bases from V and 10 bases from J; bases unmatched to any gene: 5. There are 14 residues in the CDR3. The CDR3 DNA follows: TGTGCCAGCAGCCCGACAGGGGGCGAGTCACCCCTCCACTTT. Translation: CASSPTGGESPLHF. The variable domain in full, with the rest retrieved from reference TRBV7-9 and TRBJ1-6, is DTGVSQNPRHKITKRGQNVTFRCDPISEHNRLYWYRQTLGQGPEFLTYFQNEAQLEKSRLLSDRFSAERPKGSFSTLEIQRTEQGDSAMYLCASSPTGGESPLHFGNGTRLTVT.

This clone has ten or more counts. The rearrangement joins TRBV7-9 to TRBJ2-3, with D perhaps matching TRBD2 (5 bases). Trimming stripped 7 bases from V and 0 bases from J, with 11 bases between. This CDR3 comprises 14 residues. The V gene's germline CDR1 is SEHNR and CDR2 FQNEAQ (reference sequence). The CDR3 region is CASNLRASTDTQYF. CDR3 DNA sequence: TGTGCCAGCAACTTGCGGGCAAGCACAGATACGCAGTATTTT. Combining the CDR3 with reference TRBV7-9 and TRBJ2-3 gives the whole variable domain DTGVSQNPRHKITKRGQNVTFRCDPISEHNRLYWYRQTLGQGPEFLTYFQNEAQLEKSRLLSDRFSAERPKGSFSTLEIQRTEQGDSAMYLCASNLRASTDTQYFGPGTRLTVL.

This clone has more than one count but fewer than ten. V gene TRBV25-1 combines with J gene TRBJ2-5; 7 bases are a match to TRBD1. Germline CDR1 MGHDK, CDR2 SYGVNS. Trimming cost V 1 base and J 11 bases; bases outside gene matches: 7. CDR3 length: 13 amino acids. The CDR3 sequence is CASSEFPGGQQYF. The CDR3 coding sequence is TGTGCCAGCAGTGAATTCCCTGGGGGACAGCAGTACTTC.

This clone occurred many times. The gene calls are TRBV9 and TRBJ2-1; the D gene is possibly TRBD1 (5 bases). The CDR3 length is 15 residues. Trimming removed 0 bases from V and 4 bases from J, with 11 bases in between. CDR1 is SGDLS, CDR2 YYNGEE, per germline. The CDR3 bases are TGTGCCAGCAGCGTAGGCCTAGACAGATACAATGAGCAGTTCTTC. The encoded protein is CASSVGLDRYNEQFF.

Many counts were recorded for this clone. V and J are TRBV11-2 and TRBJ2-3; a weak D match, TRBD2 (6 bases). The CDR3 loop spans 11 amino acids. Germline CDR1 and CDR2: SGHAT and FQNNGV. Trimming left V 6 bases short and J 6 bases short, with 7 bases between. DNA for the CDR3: TGTGCCAGCAGGGCGGGGGATACGCAGTATTTT. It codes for CASRAGDTQYF.

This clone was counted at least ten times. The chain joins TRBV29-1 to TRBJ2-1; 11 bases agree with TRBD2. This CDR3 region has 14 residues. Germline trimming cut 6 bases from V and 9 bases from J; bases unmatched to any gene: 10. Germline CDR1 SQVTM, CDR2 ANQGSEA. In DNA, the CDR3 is TGCAGCGTCTCACTAGCGGGAGCGGCGGTTGAGCAGTTCTTC. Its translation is CSVSLAGAAVEQFF.

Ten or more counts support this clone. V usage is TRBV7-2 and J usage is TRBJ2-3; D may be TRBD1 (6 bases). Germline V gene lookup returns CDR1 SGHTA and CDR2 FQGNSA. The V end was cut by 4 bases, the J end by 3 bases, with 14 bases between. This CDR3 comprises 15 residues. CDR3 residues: CASSSLGGRTDTQYF. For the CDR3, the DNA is TGTGCCAGCAGCTCCCTAGGGGGAAGGACAGATACGCAGTATTTT.

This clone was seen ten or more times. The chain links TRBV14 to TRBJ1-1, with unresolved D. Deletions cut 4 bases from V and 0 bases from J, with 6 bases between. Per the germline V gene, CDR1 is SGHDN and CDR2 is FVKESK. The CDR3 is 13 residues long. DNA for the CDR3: TGTGCCAGCAGCCGTCTCGTGAACACTGAAGCTTTCTTT. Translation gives CASSRLVNTEAFF.

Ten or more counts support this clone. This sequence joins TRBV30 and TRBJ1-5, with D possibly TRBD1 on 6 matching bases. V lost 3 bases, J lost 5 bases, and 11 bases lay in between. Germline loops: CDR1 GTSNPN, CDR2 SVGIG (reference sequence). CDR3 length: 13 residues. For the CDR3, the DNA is TGTGCCTGGAGCGGAGGGGGGGATCAGCCCCAGCATTTT. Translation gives CAWSGGGDQPQHF. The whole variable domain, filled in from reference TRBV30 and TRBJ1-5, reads SQTIHQWPATLVQPVGSPLSLECTVEGTSNPNLYWYRQAAGRGLQLLFYSVGIGQISSEVPQNLSASRPQDRQFILSSKKLLLSDSGFYLCAWSGGGDQPQHFGDGTRLSIL.

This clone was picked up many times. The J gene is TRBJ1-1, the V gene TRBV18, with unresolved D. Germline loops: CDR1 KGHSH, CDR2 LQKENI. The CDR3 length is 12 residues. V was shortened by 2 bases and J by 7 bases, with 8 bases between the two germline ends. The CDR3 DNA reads TGTGCCAGCTCACCAGGAGGTGGTGAAGCTTTCTTT. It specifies CASSPGGGEAFF. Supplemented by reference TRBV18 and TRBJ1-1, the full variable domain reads NAGVMQNPRHLVRRRGQEARLRCSPMKGHSHVYWYRQLPEEGLKFMVYLQKENIIDESGMPKERFSAEFPKEGPSILRIQQVVRGDSAAYFCASSPGGGEAFFGQGTRLTVV.

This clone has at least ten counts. CDR3: CASTFGQVSNQPQHF. The CDR3 DNA is TGTGCCAGCACCTTCGGACAGGTTAGCAATCAGCCCCAGCATTTT. The chain joins TRBV6-6 to TRBJ1-5, with 7 bases fitting TRBD1. This CDR3 has 15 amino acids. Germline V gene lookup returns CDR1 MNHNY and CDR2 SVGAGI (reference sequence). J was trimmed by 0 bases and V by 7 bases; bases with no gene match: 6.

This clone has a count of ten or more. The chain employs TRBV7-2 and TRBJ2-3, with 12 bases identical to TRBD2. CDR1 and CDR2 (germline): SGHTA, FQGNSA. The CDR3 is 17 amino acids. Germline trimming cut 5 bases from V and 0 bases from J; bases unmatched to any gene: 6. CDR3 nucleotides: TGTGCCAGCAGCGGAACTAGCGGGGGGCCTAGCACAGATACGCAGTATTTT. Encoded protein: CASSGTSGGPSTDTQYF.

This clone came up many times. Here the CDR3 DNA reads TGTGCCAGCAGCTTGCGGGGTCCTGGACAGGTTCTTAATGAGCAGTTCTTC. It translates to CASSLRGPGQVLNEQFF. The chain has TRBV7-8 and TRBJ2-1, with a weak D call TRBD1 (7 bases). Trimming took 3 bases from V and 7 from J, leaving 22 bases between them. Per the germline V gene, CDR1 is SGHVS and CDR2 is FQNEAQ. The CDR3 length is 17 residues.

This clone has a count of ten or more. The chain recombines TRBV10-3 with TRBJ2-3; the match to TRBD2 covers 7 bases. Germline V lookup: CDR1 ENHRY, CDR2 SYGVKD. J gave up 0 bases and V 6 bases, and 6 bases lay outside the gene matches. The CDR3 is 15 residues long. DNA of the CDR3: TGTGCCATCAGCGCCCTAGCGGCCAGCACAGATACGCAGTATTTT. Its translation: CAISALAASTDTQYF.

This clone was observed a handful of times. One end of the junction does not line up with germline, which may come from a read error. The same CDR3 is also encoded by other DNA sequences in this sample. The CDR3 DNA is TGCGCCAGTAGCCATCGGGACCGGGGGACCAAAAACATTCAGTACTTC. Translating gives CASSHRDRGTKNIQYF. The rearrangement links TRBV4-3 to TRBJ2-4, with D possibly matching TRBD2 (6 bases). Germline CDR1 is LGHNA and CDR2 is YSLEER. This CDR3 is built from 16 residues.